The 10 T cell receptor beta chains below all came from one sample that was sequenced in a study of response to subunit inactivated influenza vaccine. Each CDR3 protein gets one entry after TCRdb re-called the RT-PCR reads with MiXCR. Counted here are about 570,000 distinct CDR3 sequences, about 11% occurring once; the ten biggest clones make up 11%. This sample was also put to use in a study of T cells expressing NK-cell markers. That work adds: TCR beta libraries carry UMIs added by 5'RACE template switching.

This material consisted of PBMCs from blood, taken on the day of vaccination. These receptors were obtained from a middle-aged man who received an inactivated influenza vaccine.

This chain links TRBV3-1 with TRBJ2-5; 15 bases align to TRBD2. Germline CDR1 and CDR2: LGHDT and YNNKEL (reference sequence). V lost 4 bases, J lost 5 bases, and 11 bases stayed unmatched. The CDR3 length is 18 residues. The CDR3 spells CASSLRSGLAGGRETQYF. CDR3 coding DNA: TGTGCCAGCAGCCTACGATCAGGACTAGCGGGGGGGAGGGAGACCCAGTACTTC.

The rearrangement links TRBV20-1 to TRBJ2-7; 14 bases match TRBD2. Germline V gene sequence: CDR1 DFQATT, CDR2 SNEGSKA (reference sequence). There are 16 residues in the CDR3. V gave up 5 bases and J gave up 6 bases; unmatched junction bases: 12. The chain's CDR3 is CSAPGTSGSSRGEQYF. The CDR3 DNA sequence: TGCAGTGCTCCCGGGACTAGCGGGAGCTCTCGAGGCGAGCAGTACTTC.

This clonotype was seen ten or more times. The V and J genes are TRBV20-1 and TRBJ2-1; TRBD1 is a possible D gene (6 bases). CDR1 and CDR2 from the germline V gene are DFQATT and SNEGSKA (reference sequence). V lost 6 bases and J 10 bases, leaving 16 bases between the germline ends. CDR3 size: 12 residues. This CDR3 reads CSATDRFLEQFF. The CDR3, as DNA: TGCAGTGCGACCGACAGGTTTTTGGAGCAGTTCTTC.

CDR3 in DNA: TGCAGCGTAGCCAGTGCAGCGGCGGCCGGCAATGAGCAGTTCTTC. Its translation is CSVASAAAAGNEQFF. The chain is built from TRBV29-1 and TRBJ2-1, with a possible D match to TRBD2 (5 bases). Germline V gene sequence: CDR1 SQVTM, CDR2 ANQGSEA. The V end lost 6 bases, the J end lost 6 bases, and 21 bases lay between the germline ends. There are 15 residues in the CDR3.

The chain uses TRBV12-3 or TRBV12-4 and TRBJ2-3, with TRBD2 matching 10 bases. V was pared by 5 bases and J by 4 bases, with 6 bases of the junction left unmatched. The CDR3 contains 15 residues. This CDR3 is CASSHLAGVSDTQYF. The CDR3 DNA follows: TGTGCCAGCAGTCATCTAGCGGGGGTGTCAGATACGCAGTATTTT.

This sequence joins TRBV28 and TRBJ2-1; weak D call: TRBD2 (6 bases). In germline, CDR1 is MDHEN, CDR2 SYDVKM. The CDR3 consists of 11 residues. Deletions cut 5 bases from V and 8 bases from J, with 7 bases between. The CDR3 bases are TGTGCCAGCAGTACGGGGGATGAGCAGTTCTTC. The encoded protein is CASSTGDEQFF.

This clonotype was found a few times. The genes are TRBV7-2 and TRBJ1-6; TRBD1 agrees at 8 bases. Germline CDR1 and CDR2: SGHTA and FQGNSA. The CDR3 length is 15 residues. The junction had 10 bases not matched to a gene; V was cut back by 5 bases and J by 10 bases. CDR3 protein: CASSASGTGKSPLHF. The CDR3 coding sequence is TGTGCCAGCAGCGCCTCCGGGACAGGCAAATCACCCCTCCACTTT.

The table lists this clonotype with a few counts. The chain links TRBV5-6 to TRBJ2-1, with 9 positions matching TRBD2. The CDR3 has 15 residues. Germline V gene lookup returns CDR1 SGHDT and CDR2 YYEEEE. The V segment lost 0 bases and the J segment 9 bases; nucleotides outside the gene matches: 7. The CDR3 coding sequence is TGTGCCAGCAGCTTGGGCGGGGGGGCCTTCGGTGAGCAGTTCTTC. Translating it yields CASSLGGGAFGEQFF.

The J gene is TRBJ2-2, the V gene TRBV20-1, with 9 bases identical to TRBD1. The junction had 7 bases not matched to a gene; V was cut back by 0 bases and J by 5 bases. The germline V gene has CDR1 DFQATT and CDR2 SNEGSKA (reference sequence). The CDR3 consists of 16 residues. This chain's CDR3 is CSARDLGQGGTGELFF. The CDR3 nucleotides are TGCAGTGCTAGAGACTTGGGACAGGGAGGAACCGGGGAGCTGTTTTTT.

V and J are TRBV12-3 or TRBV12-4 and TRBJ2-3; 7 bases line up with TRBD2. Losses at the gene ends were 6 bases for V and 3 bases for J; bases not matched to a gene: 9. This CDR3 is 15 amino acids long. The CDR3 spells CASRLGASGTDTQYF. CDR3 DNA: TGTGCCAGCAGACTAGGGGCTAGCGGAACAGATACGCAGTATTTT.